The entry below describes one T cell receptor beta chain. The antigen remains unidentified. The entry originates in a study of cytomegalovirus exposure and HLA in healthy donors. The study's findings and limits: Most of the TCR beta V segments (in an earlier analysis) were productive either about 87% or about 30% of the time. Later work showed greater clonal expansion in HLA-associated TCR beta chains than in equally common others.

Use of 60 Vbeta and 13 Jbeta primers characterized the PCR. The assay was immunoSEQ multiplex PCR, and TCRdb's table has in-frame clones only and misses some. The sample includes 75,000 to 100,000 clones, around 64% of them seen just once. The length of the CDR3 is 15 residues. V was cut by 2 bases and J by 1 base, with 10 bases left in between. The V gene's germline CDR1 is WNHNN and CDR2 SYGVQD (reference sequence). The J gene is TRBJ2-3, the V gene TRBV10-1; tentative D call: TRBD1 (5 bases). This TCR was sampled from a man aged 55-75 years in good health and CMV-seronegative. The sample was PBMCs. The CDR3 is CASSESGRGTDTQYF. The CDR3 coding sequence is TGCGCCAGCAGTGAGAGTGGCAGGGGCACAGATACGCAGTATTTT.